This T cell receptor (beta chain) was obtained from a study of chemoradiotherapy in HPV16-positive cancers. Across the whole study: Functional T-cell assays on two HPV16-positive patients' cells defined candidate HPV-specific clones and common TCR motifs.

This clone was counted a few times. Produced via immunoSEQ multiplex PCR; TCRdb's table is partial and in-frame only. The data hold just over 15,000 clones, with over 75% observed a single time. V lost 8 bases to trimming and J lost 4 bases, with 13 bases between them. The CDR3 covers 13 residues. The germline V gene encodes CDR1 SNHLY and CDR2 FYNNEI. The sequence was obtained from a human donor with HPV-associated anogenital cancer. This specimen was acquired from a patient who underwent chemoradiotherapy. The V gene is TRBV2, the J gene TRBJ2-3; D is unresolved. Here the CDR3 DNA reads TGTGCCAGCCGTCTCGAGGCCGCAGATACGCAGTATTTT. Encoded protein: CASRLEAADTQYF.